This T cell receptor (beta chain) is from a study of PD-1 blockade in classical Hodgkin lymphoma (dated by TCRdb to 2020 to 2022). Regarding the complete study: Nivolumab dosing was 3 mg/kg intravenously every 2 weeks, continuing until either disease progression or unacceptable toxicity. The study used TCR beta sequencing and CyTOF to define a peripheral blood immune signature of response to PD-1 blockade in classical Hodgkin lymphoma.

Concerning this clone: Its target antigen remains unknown. No base quality information exists; no much larger clone differs at one position.

The Qiagen DNeasy kit was used to extract genomic DNA both from unsorted PBMCs and from the negatively selected CD4+ and CD8+ fractions. Using primers that anneal to V and J segments, immunoSEQ multiplex PCR amplified the TCR beta CDR3 regions. A synthetic immune receptor repertoire was used to minimize amplification bias, and any remaining bias was removed computationally after sequencing. The original methods were these. Custom Python scripts were used to quantify repertoire diversity as the Shannon entropy index. The unsorted, CD4+ and CD8+ repertoires were each analyzed separately, with the exception of combined analyses, where CD4+ and CD8+ sequences were merged in silico. A clone was considered expanded if an increase in frequency of at least 2-fold after treatment relative to C1D1 was found, and a pseudocount of 0.5 was applied to clones undetected at baseline. Singleton clones were defined as clones with 0 or 1 copy at C1D1, and non-singleton clones were defined as clones with 2 or more copies. Clones expanded in unsorted samples were annotated as CD4+, CD8+ or unknown by matching protein sequences in sorted samples from the same patient. Wilcoxon tests on paired samples were used to test diversity changes from C1D1 to C4D1. TCRdb took this table from immuneACCESS and kept in-frame rearrangements with V and J called. Such tables lack part of the clones; where checked against another copy, unresolved V genes explain under half of the gap, and the rest is unexplained. The V and J calls and the clone size are those of that table, but D and trimming were determined from the DNA. The sample table holds about 32,000 clones, of which roughly four fifths were seen once. The ten largest clones take up more than 30% of the sample.

What the authors observed across the whole study: By C4D1, a significant rise was seen in CD4+ TCR diversity but not in CD8+ TCR diversity (p=0.0027 vs p=0.16), and the rise was most apparent among complete responders (p=0.02). Among trial patients, those achieving complete response had baseline diversity similar to that of newly diagnosed patients, while diversity was significantly lower in partial responders and progressors. The study was restricted to a single clinical trial cohort, and the causes of repertoire differences, possibly disease activity or prior therapy, were left undefined. Patients starting nivolumab less than 1 year after ASCT had lower diversity and were excluded from later analyses to avoid confounding by immune reconstitution. Baseline TCR diversity was reported to be lower in newly diagnosed patients than in healthy donors, and even lower in relapsed/refractory patients.

V gives up 3 bases and J gives up 4 bases, and the segment between their germline ends measures 9 bases. Sequences LNHDA (CDR1) and SQIVND (CDR2) are obtained from the germline V gene (reference sequence). Its CDR3 holds 13 amino acids, cysteine through phenylalanine. CDR3 DNA only is kept here, 39 bases in frame from base 1. The intended sense of this specimen's time point label: cycle 1 day 1 (C1D1), immediately before nivolumab initiation. All trial patients had relapsed after autologous stem cell transplantation, with cohorts A, B and C differing in prior brentuximab vedotin exposure. The trial cohort comprised roughly 50 patients with relapsed/refractory classical Hodgkin lymphoma whose best overall responses were complete response, partial response or progressive disease. Single-agent nivolumab was administered to trial patients in the multi-cohort phase II CheckMate 205 trial. An independent review committee assessed best overall response using the 2007 International Working Group response criteria. PBMCs from the trial were collected at three points: immediately before nivolumab initiation (C1D1), and during therapy at cycle 2 day 1 and cycle 4 day 1. Peripheral blood was collected in 8 mL Vacutainer Cell Preparation Tubes, from which PBMCs were isolated by centrifugation and then cryopreserved.

The sample in question was peripheral blood mononuclear cells (PBMCs), obtained at baseline. This clonotype originated in a human donor with classical Hodgkin lymphoma. The chain was built from TRBV19 and TRBJ1-2, with an unclear D gene assignment. The CDR3 reads as follows: CASSMAPSYGYTF. Read as DNA, the sequence is TGTGCCAGTAGTATGGCACCGTCCTATGGCTACACCTTC.